This T cell receptor beta chain was profiled in a study of CXCR3-negative and CXCR3-positive naive CD8 T cells. Study-wide points: Because surface CD5 did not distinguish the naive subsets, TCR strength was inferred from TRB CDR3 properties. Hydrophobicity of TRB CDR3s was greater in CXCR3-positive naive cells than in CXCR3-negative naive cells.

The libraries of TRB cDNA were prepared using 5' RACE with UMI labels. From its re-call of the 5' RACE reads, TCRdb lists each CDR3 protein once, without DNA. This sample's table reports more than 75,000 distinct CDR3 sequences. The V gene's germline CDR1 is SGHRS and CDR2 YFSETQ. This CDR3 spans 12 amino acids. Naive CD8+ T cells showed CD45RO-CCR7+CD27+CD95-. Worth noting for this clonotype: Its antigen is not identified.

The source is a human donor in good health. Some clones in this sample may be carry-over from other donors' samples. This chain connects TRBV5-1 to TRBJ1-2. Sequencing was performed on naive CXCR3+ CD8+ T cells from blood. This sample's subset: CD45RO-CCR7+CD27+CD95- naive CD8+ T cells expressing CXCR3 (TNR3+). CDR3 region: CASSIGGKGYTF. Full variable domain (outside the CDR3, taken from reference TRBV5-1 and TRBJ1-2): KAGVTQTPRYLIKTRGQQVTLSCSPISGHRSVSWYQQTPGQGLQFLFEYFSETQRNKGNFPGRFSGRQFSNSRSEMNVSTLELGDSALYLCASSIGGKGYTFGSGTRLTVV.